This TCR beta chain was found in a study of patients and donors after allogeneic stem cell transplantation (dated by TCRdb to 2019 to 2021). CDR1 and CDR2, per the germline V gene, are MNHEY and SVGEGT. The trim is 5 bases for V and 0 bases for J, with a gap of 11 bases between the germline ends. Taken from cysteine to phenylalanine, the CDR3 has 15 residues. CDR3 DNA only is kept here, 45 bases in frame from base 1. The method was RT-PCR. TCRdb names NextSeq 550 as the instrument used. The public sequencing data were trimmed at Q25 with fastp and processed into clonotypes with MiXCR by TCRdb, which kept only in-frame beta chains. Rows are combined by CDR3 protein, so each entry shows the most common genes and DNA. This sample is represented by about a million distinct CDR3 sequences; approximately 18% of them were singletons. The ten largest clones represent 6% of the sample. At least ten counts were recorded for this clonotype. It lacks a known antigen. No much larger clonotype is one base removed from it; base qualities were not supplied.

Material: blood, either unsorted or a sorted T cell fraction (not recorded which). The origin of this receptor is a human donor who was either an allogeneic HSCT recipient or a stem cell or donor lymphocyte infusion donor (not recorded which). It is not recorded whose cells these are; they may come from a transplant donor. The chain uses TRBV6-2 or TRBV6-3 and TRBJ2-1, with the D segment possibly TRBD1 or TRBD2, each aligning over 6 bases. The CDR3 reads as follows: CASSGGQSSYNEQFF. The nucleotide sequence is given as TGTGCCAGCAGTGGGGGGCAGAGCTCCTACAATGAGCAGTTCTTC.